This is a list of T cell receptor beta chains from one sample in a study of identical twins. Using its own MiXCR run on the 5' RACE reads, TCRdb lists one record per CDR3 protein. The sample has over 250,000 distinct CDR3 sequences, nearly 9.5% seen once. The sample also formed part of further work on yellow fever vaccine responses in identical twins.

The specimen sequenced was CD8+ T cells sorted from blood. The source of these receptors is a young woman in good health. The CDR3 runs from the conserved cysteine through the conserved F or W. The order of the fields is D gene, J gene, clone size, CDR3 length, V gene, CDR3 protein, CDR3 DNA. The D gene is left open where the match is weak. Clone sizes are given selectively: once, few, many, or a class where the clone is expanded.

.,TRBJ2-7,few,17,TRBV20-1,CSASSGGLGLFDYEQYF,TGCAGTGCTAGTTCTGGTGGGCTAGGGTTATTTGACTACGAGCAGTACTTC
.,TRBJ2-7,.,14,TRBV5-1,CASTYGADSYEQYF,TGCGCCAGCACTTACGGGGCGGATTCCTACGAGCAGTACTTC
TRBD2,TRBJ2-2,many,14,TRBV29-1,CSASSGGNTGELFF,TGCAGCGCCTCTAGCGGGGGGAACACCGGGGAGCTGTTTTTT
.,TRBJ2-4,many,14,TRBV12-3/TRBV12-4,CASSTGSPKNIQYF,TGTGCCAGCAGCACAGGGTCCCCCAAAAACATTCAGTACTTC
TRBD1,TRBJ2-5,few,16,TRBV7-9,CASSSGTGGLQETQYF,TGTGCCAGCAGCTCCGGGACAGGGGGCCTTCAAGAGACCCAGTACTTC
.,TRBJ2-2,few,12,TRBV7-8,CASTNMNGELFF,TGTGCCAGCACCAACATGAACGGGGAGCTGTTTTTT
.,TRBJ2-7,few,13,TRBV11-2,CASSLGSRYEQYF,TGTGCCAGCAGCTTGGGCTCGCGCTACGAGCAGTACTTC
.,TRBJ1-5,.,17,TRBV19,CASSIDNFQAPNQPQHF,TGTGCCAGTAGTATAGACAACTTTCAGGCACCCAATCAGCCCCAGCATTTT
TRBD1,TRBJ2-2,few,15,TRBV6-5,CASSYRTGVPGELFF,TGTGCCAGCAGTTACCGGACAGGGGTGCCCGGGGAGCTGTTTTTT
.,TRBJ2-1,few,13,TRBV7-9,CASSTSHWEVQFF,TGTGCCAGCAGCACCTCGCACTGGGAGGTGCAGTTCTTC
TRBD2,TRBJ2-2,many,16,TRBV4-2,CASSQVTGGHPGELFF,TGTGCCAGCAGCCAAGTGACGGGGGGGCATCCCGGGGAGCTGTTTTTT
.,TRBJ2-7,.,14,TRBV15,CATSREGAAYEQYF,TGTGCCACCAGCAGAGAAGGGGCCGCCTACGAGCAGTACTTC
.,TRBJ1-2,few,17,TRBV9,CASSLRAPSGPDYGYTF,TGTGCCAGCAGCCTCAGGGCCCCTTCAGGGCCCGACTATGGCTACACCTTC
.,TRBJ2-1,few,13,TRBV6-2/TRBV6-3,CASSHPTHNEQFF,TGTGCCAGCAGTCACCCTACCCACAATGAGCAGTTCTTC
.,TRBJ2-3,many,12,TRBV20-1,CSASRGTDTQYF,TGCAGTGCCTCGAGGGGCACAGATACGCAGTATTTT
TRBD2,TRBJ2-3,many,19,TRBV3-1,CASSQITSGPTPYTDTQYF,TGTGCCAGCAGTCAGATCACTAGCGGGCCGACTCCGTACACAGATACGCAGTATTTT
.,TRBJ2-3,.,13,TRBV15,CATSSLESDTQYF,TGTGCCACCAGCAGTCTGGAGTCAGATACGCAGTATTTT
TRBD1,TRBJ2-7,.,15,TRBV5-5,CASSFRGPSSYEQYF,TGTGCCAGCAGCTTCAGGGGGCCGAGCTCCTACGAGCAGTACTTC
.,TRBJ2-1,.,11,TRBV30,CAWSVGTEQFF,TGTGCCTGGAGTGTAGGTACTGAGCAGTTCTTC
TRBD2,TRBJ2-1,many,15,TRBV2,CASTNGLALYNEQFF,TGTGCCAGCACCAATGGACTAGCGCTCTACAATGAGCAGTTCTTC
.,TRBJ2-5,few,14,TRBV7-8,CASSLGLRQETQYF,TGTGCCAGCAGCTTAGGCCTAAGGCAAGAGACCCAGTACTTC
TRBD2,TRBJ2-1,.,20,TRBV6-2/TRBV6-3,CASSSGLAGHPTLSYNEQFF,TGTGCCAGCAGTTCTGGATTAGCGGGCCATCCAACCCTCTCCTACAATGAGCAGTTCTTC
TRBD2,TRBJ2-3,many,16,TRBV29-1,CSANSLAGGPQDTQYF,TGCAGCGCAAACTCCCTAGCGGGGGGGCCCCAAGATACGCAGTATTTT
TRBD2,TRBJ2-7,once,16,TRBV19,CASSIVGTSGIDEQYF,TGTGCCAGTAGTATAGTCGGGACTAGCGGGATCGACGAGCAGTACTTC
.,TRBJ2-3,many,15,TRBV12-3/TRBV12-4,CASCTGDTSTDTQYF,TGTGCCAGCTGTACCGGGGACACTAGCACAGATACGCAGTATTTT
.,TRBJ2-3,.,20,TRBV25-1,CASSDPRVPRVAHSTDTQYF,TGTGCCAGCAGTGATCCGAGGGTTCCTAGGGTTGCACATAGCACAGATACGCAGTATTTT
.,TRBJ2-2,many,13,TRBV24-1,CATSGPTTGELFF,TGTGCCACCAGTGGGCCGACCACCGGGGAGCTGTTTTTT
TRBD1,TRBJ1-1,many,17,TRBV12-5,CASGPEARGFWNTEAFF,TGTGCTAGTGGCCCAGAAGCCAGGGGGTTTTGGAACACTGAAGCTTTCTTT
.,TRBJ2-3,many,13,TRBV27,CASSLGLTDTQYF,TGTGCCAGCAGTTTAGGGCTCACAGATACGCAGTATTTT
TRBD2,TRBJ2-1,.,17,TRBV20-1,CCARDSSGRAPYNEQFF,TGCTGTGCTAGAGATAGTAGCGGGAGGGCCCCCTACAATGAGCAGTTCTTC
.,TRBJ1-2,many,14,TRBV7-9,CASSLEPAAYGYTF,TGTGCCAGCAGCCTCGAGCCAGCTGCCTATGGCTACACCTTC
.,TRBJ2-4,few,15,TRBV6-2/TRBV6-3,CASSYRPLAKNIQYF,TGTGCCAGCAGTTACAGACCCCTAGCCAAAAACATTCAGTACTTC
TRBD2,TRBJ2-3,many,16,TRBV10-3,CAIRETSGRATDTQYF,TGTGCCATCAGGGAGACTAGCGGGCGCGCCACAGATACGCAGTATTTT
TRBD2,TRBJ2-3,few,18,TRBV20-1,CSAASGTSGGKFTDTQYF,TGCAGTGCTGCGTCCGGGACTAGCGGGGGTAAATTCACAGATACGCAGTATTTT
TRBD1,TRBJ2-7,many,13,TRBV12-3/TRBV12-4,CASRPGQGPEQYF,TGTGCCAGCAGACCGGGACAGGGACCCGAGCAGTACTTC
.,TRBJ1-5,many,14,TRBV12-3/TRBV12-4,CASNSQGFDQPQHF,TGTGCCAGCAATTCCCAGGGTTTCGATCAGCCCCAGCATTTT
TRBD2,TRBJ2-5,many,15,TRBV6-1,CASSGIAGEQETQYF,TGTGCCAGCAGTGGGATAGCGGGGGAGCAAGAGACCCAGTACTTC
.,TRBJ2-7,few,14,TRBV4-2,CASSQARNSYEQYF,TGTGCCAGCAGCCAAGCTCGTAATTCCTACGAGCAGTACTTC
TRBD2,TRBJ2-7,many,15,TRBV20-1,CSAAGTSGLSYEQYF,TGCAGTGCTGCTGGGACTAGCGGACTCTCCTACGAGCAGTACTTC
TRBD2,TRBJ2-3,few,14,TRBV20-1,CSARASGVTDTQYF,TGCAGTGCTAGAGCTAGCGGGGTCACAGATACGCAGTATTTT
.,TRBJ1-2,few,14,TRBV4-3,CASSQDRGNYGYTF,TGCGCCAGCAGCCAAGATCGAGGGAACTATGGCTACACCTTC
TRBD2,TRBJ2-5,.,17,TRBV20-1,CSADQGLAGGLEETQYF,TGCAGTGCGGATCAAGGACTAGCGGGAGGACTCGAAGAGACCCAGTACTTC
TRBD1,TRBJ1-1,.,13,TRBV9,CASSVNNRGEAFF,TGTGCCAGCAGCGTAAACAACAGGGGCGAAGCTTTCTTT
.,TRBJ2-6,many,16,TRBV4-3,CASSQGQGSGANVLTF,TGCGCCAGCAGCCAAGGCCAGGGATCTGGGGCCAACGTCCTGACTTTC
TRBD1,TRBJ2-6,many,18,TRBV29-1,CSVEEGDSSSSGANVLTF,TGCAGCGTTGAAGAGGGGGACAGTTCAAGCTCTGGGGCCAACGTCCTGACTTTC
.,TRBJ2-2,many,16,TRBV12-3/TRBV12-4,CASSHSRDMNTGELFF,TGTGCCAGCAGCCATTCCCGGGACATGAACACCGGGGAGCTGTTTTTT
.,TRBJ2-7,few,13,TRBV30,CAWSVIDTYEQYF,TGTGCCTGGAGTGTGATAGACACCTACGAGCAGTACTTC
TRBD2,TRBJ2-1,few,17,TRBV20-1,CSAREGLAGGKYNEQFF,TGCAGTGCTAGAGAGGGACTAGCGGGAGGAAAGTACAATGAGCAGTTCTTC
.,TRBJ1-6,many,17,TRBV9,CASSALPEGRVNSPLHF,TGTGCCAGCAGCGCCCTCCCGGAGGGAAGGGTCAATTCACCCCTCCACTTT
.,TRBJ2-7,many,12,TRBV12-3/TRBV12-4,CASSLPTGEQYF,TGTGCCAGCAGTTTACCTACAGGGGAGCAGTACTTC
.,TRBJ2-3,many,16,TRBV7-9,CASSLELSWDTDTQYF,TGTGCCAGCAGCTTAGAGCTTAGCTGGGACACAGATACGCAGTATTTT
.,TRBJ2-1,.,17,TRBV3-1,CASSKEVLDTLGNEQFF,TGTGCCAGCAGCAAAGAGGTCTTGGACACCCTCGGGAATGAGCAGTTCTTC
.,TRBJ2-5,.,10,TRBV2,CASKTETQYF,TGTGCCAGCAAGACTGAGACCCAGTACTTC
TRBD2,TRBJ2-1,many,15,TRBV7-6,CAVIAGTSQFSEQFF,TGTGCAGTAATCGCCGGGACTAGTCAATTCAGTGAGCAGTTCTTC
.,TRBJ2-7,.,16,TRBV7-9,CASSSIRTTSSYEQYF,TGTGCCAGCAGCTCAATACGGACTACTAGCTCCTACGAGCAGTACTTC
TRBD1,TRBJ2-5,.,16,TRBV5-1,CASSLWTGGEQETQYF,TGCGCCAGCAGCTTATGGACAGGGGGCGAGCAAGAGACCCAGTACTTC
TRBD2,TRBJ2-1,many,11,TRBV20-1,CSAQSGVEQFF,TGCAGTGCTCAGAGCGGGGTTGAGCAGTTCTTC
TRBD1,TRBJ1-1,many,16,TRBV29-1,CSVHGTGGGVYGEAFF,TGCAGCGTCCATGGGACAGGGGGTGGTGTGTACGGTGAAGCTTTCTTT
TRBD1,TRBJ2-1,few,16,TRBV9,CASSPLDPGGHNEQFF,TGTGCCAGCAGCCCCCTTGATCCAGGGGGCCACAATGAGCAGTTCTTC